This T cell receptor (beta chain) was retrieved from a study of CD8 T cells in ankylosing spondylitis. Broader study findings: Both synovial fluid and blood in reactive arthritis had previously been reported to carry some motif variants. Clones linked to disease were reported to show significant enrichment in matched ankylosing spondylitis synovial fluid. Disease-linked clones were CD8+ and relatively rare in peripheral blood.

To note about this clonotype: Its antigen is not identified.

J lost 2 bases, V lost 2 bases, and 6 bases had no gene match. In germline, CDR1 is MNHNS, CDR2 SASEGT. This CDR3 spans 17 amino acids. By quantitative 5'-RACE with molecular barcodes, the TCR beta libraries were made. TCRdb reprocessed the 5' RACE reads with MiXCR, giving one entry per CDR3 protein. This sample has 150,000 to 200,000 distinct CDR3 sequences; 9.8% occur once, and the top ten carry approximately 16%. The V gene is TRBV6-1, the J gene TRBJ2-2, with 9 bases aligning to TRBD2. The receptor comes from a female donor with ankylosing spondylitis or in good health (not recorded which). The sample comprised blood, either unsorted or a sorted T cell fraction (not recorded which). Here the CDR3 DNA reads TGTGCCAGCAGTGAAAGATTTAGCGGGGGCAACACCGGGGAGCTGTTTTTT. Translated: CASSERFSGGNTGELFF.